Listed here are 4 T cell receptor beta chains from one sample, sequenced in a study of blood T cell repertoires in COVID-19. Libraries were prepared by immunoSEQ multiplex PCR; TCRdb keeps only in-frame clonotypes and omits some of them. Of under 300,000 clones listed, about four fifths were seen once; the top ten hold more than 1.5%. Sequencing was carried out using peripheral blood. The receptors come from a man aged 25 to 40 who had recovered from COVID-19.

This sequence joins TRBV19 and TRBJ2-6, with 10 bases aligning to TRBD1. V was clipped by 5 bases and J by 0 bases; unmatched bases: 13. Germline lookup yields CDR1 LNHDA and CDR2 SQIVND (reference sequence). This CDR3 spans 20 amino acids. The CDR3 bases are TGTGCCAGTAGTCTAGGATCTCGCGGACAGGGGGACTCTGGGGCCAACGTCCTGACTTTC. It encodes CASSLGSRGQGDSGANVLTF.

This rearrangement joins TRBV6-5 to TRBJ1-1, with no clear D. CDR1 is MNHEY and CDR2 is SVGAGI in the germline V gene. The CDR3 runs 14 residues. V was trimmed by 8 bases and J by 0 bases, leaving 13 bases between them. CDR3 nucleotides: TGTGCCAGCTGGCCCGGGGTAATGAACACTGAAGCTTTCTTT. Its translation is CASWPGVMNTEAFF.

Details on this clone: Relative to the germline gene, one junction end is altered; a read error may explain this. Here the CDR3 reads CASSQPWGESF. The CDR3 DNA reads as TGTGCCAGCTCCCAGCCCTGGGGGGAGTCCTTC. V usage is TRBV18 and J usage is TRBJ2-7; a possible D gene is TRBD2 (6 bases). The CDR3 contains 11 residues. Germline V gene sequence: CDR1 KGHSH, CDR2 LQKENI.

This chain joins TRBV10-1 and TRBJ2-1, with no clear D. The CDR3 spans 14 residues. V lost 2 bases to trimming and J lost 2 bases, with 7 bases between them. Germline assignment: CDR1 WNHNN and CDR2 SYGVQD (reference sequence). CDR3 in amino acids: CASSEGEAYNEQFF. CDR3 coding DNA: TGCGCCAGCAGTGAGGGCGAGGCCTACAATGAGCAGTTCTTC.